This entry lists 18 T cell receptor beta chains sequenced from one sample in a study of response to subunit inactivated influenza vaccine. TCRdb redid the calling of the RT-PCR reads with MiXCR, one entry per CDR3 protein. Found here are about 780,000 distinct CDR3 sequences, less than 20% of them singletons; the top ten hold about a tenth. The sample in question was PBMCs from blood, obtained about 5 days after vaccination. The receptors were gathered from a man aged 45-65 years who received an inactivated influenza vaccine.

This clonotype was picked up many times. This rearrangement joins TRBV4-2 to TRBJ1-2, with D perhaps TRBD1 (5 bases). Germline CDR1 reads LGHNA; CDR2 reads YNFKEQ. The CDR3 is 14 amino acids. Trimming removed 4 bases from V and 1 base from J, with 10 bases in between. The CDR3 sequence is CASSLEGINYGYTF. For the CDR3, the DNA is TGTGCCAGCAGCCTCGAGGGGATTAACTATGGCTACACCTTC.

This sequence joins TRBV7-9 and TRBJ2-3, with a weak D call TRBD2 (6 bases). Trimming shortened V by 2 bases and J by 5 bases, and 14 bases separated the two germline ends. The germline gives CDR1 SEHNR, CDR2 FQNEAQ (reference sequence). This CDR3 spans 15 amino acids. In DNA form, the CDR3 reads TGTGCCAGCAGCTTACGGCGGGATTCAAGAGATACGCAGTATTTT. Translation gives CASSLRRDSRDTQYF.

The chain uses TRBV7-8 and TRBJ2-7, with 11 bases identical to TRBD1. Trimming took 0 bases from V and 5 from J; bases not matched to a gene: 9. In germline, CDR1 is SGHVS, CDR2 FQNEAQ. This CDR3 is built from 17 residues. Written as DNA, the CDR3 is TGTGCCAGCAGCTTAGCGTATCTGGACAGGGGGCGACACGAGCAGTACTTC. Translating it yields CASSLAYLDRGRHEQYF.

The rearrangement joins TRBV4-3 to TRBJ2-3; no firm D call. The CDR3 sequence is 16 residues long. Trimming left V 0 bases short and J 2 bases short, with 12 bases between. Looked up from germline, CDR1 is LGHNA and CDR2 is YSLEER. CDR3 nucleotides: TGCGCCAGCAGCCAAGACCACTCCTCTTTCACAGATACGCAGTATTTT. It specifies CASSQDHSSFTDTQYF.

This clonotype was seen more than once but under ten times. This chain links TRBV11-2 with TRBJ1-1, with a possible D match to TRBD1 (6 bases). This CDR3 has 15 amino acids. With 1 base removed from V and 8 bases from J, the gap between germline ends came to 17 bases. Germline CDR1 SGHAT, CDR2 FQNNGV. The CDR3 reads CASSLVLGTHQEAFF. The CDR3, as DNA: TGTGCCAGCAGCTTAGTGCTGGGGACACACCAAGAAGCTTTCTTT. The full variable domain, completed using reference TRBV11-2 and TRBJ1-1, is EAGVAQSPRYKIIEKRQSVAFWCNPISGHATLYWYQQILGQGPKLLIQFQNNGVVDDSQLPKDRFSAERLKGVDSTLKIQPAKLEDSAVYLCASSLVLGTHQEAFFGQGTRLTVV.

This clonotype was found many times. The rearrangement links TRBV5-4 to TRBJ2-1, with 10 bases lining up with TRBD2. This CDR3 has 15 residues. In germline, CDR1 is SGHNT, CDR2 YYREEE (reference sequence). With V trimmed by 2 bases and J by 6 bases, 5 bases remained unmatched. DNA for the CDR3: TGTGCCAGCAGCTTAGCGGGAGGGCCCAGCAATGAGCAGTTCTTC. This codes for CASSLAGGPSNEQFF.

This clonotype was recorded a few times. The rearrangement joins TRBV29-1 to TRBJ2-6; D unresolved. This CDR3 spans 14 amino acids. Germline CDR1 is SQVTM and CDR2 is ANQGSEA. V lost 4 bases and J 4 bases, leaving 11 bases between the germline ends. The CDR3 DNA is TGCAGCGTTGGTCGAGGTGGCGGGGCCAACGTCCTGACTTTC. Amino acid sequence: CSVGRGGGANVLTF.

The chain is built from TRBV4-2 and TRBJ2-2; perhaps TRBD2 as D (6 bases). This CDR3 comprises 16 residues. The V gene's germline CDR1 is LGHNA and CDR2 YNFKEQ. Deletions cut 1 base from V and 3 bases from J, with 12 bases between. The chain's CDR3 is CASSQVYGRHTGELFF. The CDR3 DNA reads TGTGCCAGCAGCCAAGTGTACGGGAGACACACCGGGGAGCTGTTTTTT.

The chain employs TRBV6-2 or TRBV6-3 and TRBJ2-5; 7 bases match TRBD1. The CDR3 is 18 amino acids. With V trimmed by 5 bases and J by 1 base, 16 bases remained unmatched. CDR1 is MNHEY and CDR2 is SVGEGT in the germline V gene. The CDR3 DNA follows: TGTGCCAGCAGTCAAAACCCCGGACAGGTTGAACTCCAAGAGACCCAGTACTTC. Amino acid sequence: CASSQNPGQVELQETQYF.

This clonotype was recorded at least ten times. The chain joins TRBV4-2 to TRBJ1-6; 9 nucleotides line up with TRBD1. Germline V gene data show CDR1 as LGHNA and CDR2 as YNFKEQ. The ends lost 0 bases at V and 9 bases at J; junction bases unmatched: 6. This CDR3 comprises 16 residues. CDR3 sequence reads: CASSQEGTGHASPLHF. The CDR3 DNA follows: TGTGCCAGCAGCCAAGAGGGGACAGGGCATGCTTCACCCCTCCACTTT.

This clonotype was found many times. The chain uses TRBV20-1 and TRBJ2-7; 13 bases fit TRBD2. The CDR3 loop spans 15 amino acids. V shed 4 bases, J shed 3 bases, and the junction held 6 bases outside the gene matches. Germline CDR1 DFQATT, CDR2 SNEGSKA (reference sequence). The CDR3 region has the DNA TGCAGTGCTACCCCAGGGACTAGCGGGATCTACGAGCAGTACTTC. Residues: CSATPGTSGIYEQYF.

The chain employs TRBV20-1 and TRBJ2-5; D not certain. From germline, CDR1 is DFQATT and CDR2 SNEGSKA (reference sequence). The V gene lost 0 bases and the J gene lost 2 bases, with 22 bases spanning the gap. This CDR3 has 18 residues. The DNA for the CDR3 is TGCAGTGCTAGAGATATAGCCCCATCCAGAACCACGCAAGAGACCCAGTACTTC. As protein: CSARDIAPSRTTQETQYF.

The chain is built from TRBV6-2 or TRBV6-3 and TRBJ2-2; D possibly corresponds to TRBD2 (6 bases). The germline V and J ends were trimmed by 6 bases and 4 bases, with 15 bases remaining between them. The germline gives CDR1 MNHEY, CDR2 SVGEGT. The CDR3 has 15 amino acids. CDR3 in amino acids: CASSKEGTGTGELFF. Written as DNA, the CDR3 is TGTGCCAGCAGCAAGGAGGGTACGGGCACCGGGGAGCTGTTTTTT.

Only a few counts were recorded for this clonotype. This chain joins TRBV7-3 and TRBJ2-1; no definite D call. V was shortened by 5 bases and J by 7 bases, with 21 bases between the two germline ends. This CDR3 region has 16 residues. From germline, CDR1 is SGHTA and CDR2 FQGTGA. The CDR3 sequence is CASSAGGPKLGNEQFF. The CDR3 DNA reads TGTGCCAGCAGCGCCGGTGGACCCAAACTTGGGAATGAGCAGTTCTTC.

A few counts support this clonotype. V is TRBV6-2 or TRBV6-3 and J is TRBJ2-5; TRBD2 might be the D (6 bases). The CDR3 is 14 amino acids. Germline CDR1 MNHEY, CDR2 SVGEGT. V was trimmed by 11 bases and J by 4 bases, leaving 20 bases between them. CDR3 amino acids: CASNQPGTGETQYF. CDR3 nucleotides: TGTGCCTCGAATCAACCCGGGACTGGAGAGACCCAGTACTTC.

Here the CDR3 reads CAISQGDREADTQYF. The CDR3 DNA reads TGTGCCATCAGCCAAGGGGACAGGGAAGCAGATACGCAGTATTTT. The rearrangement links TRBV10-3 to TRBJ2-3, with 9 bases aligning to TRBD1. Germline loops: CDR1 ENHRY, CDR2 SYGVKD. The CDR3 spans 15 residues. Trimming cost V 6 bases and J 4 bases; bases outside gene matches: 8.

This clonotype turned up a few times. The chain's CDR3 is CASSEVGLYTDTQYF. DNA of the CDR3: TGTGCCAGCAGTGAGGTGGGACTCTACACAGATACGCAGTATTTT. The genes are TRBV6-1 and TRBJ2-3; maybe TRBD2 (6 bases). This CDR3 is built from 15 residues. Deletions cut 3 bases from V and 2 bases from J, with 12 bases between. The V gene's germline CDR1 is MNHNS and CDR2 SASEGT.

The chain carries TRBV28 and TRBJ2-7; a weak D match, TRBD1 (5 bases). CDR1 is MDHEN, CDR2 SYDVKM, per germline. This CDR3 region has 13 residues. Trimming removed 3 bases at V and 6 bases at J, with 12 bases between. The CDR3, as DNA: TGTGCCAGCAGTTTGAACTCCAGGGTCGAGCAGTACTTC. Translation gives CASSLNSRVEQYF.